Each of the 7 T cell receptor beta chains below was sequenced from the same sample in a study of PD-L1 blockade in urothelial cancer. Time point specified: peripheral blood 6 weeks after treatment start. Method: immunoSEQ multiplex PCR; TCRdb's copy keeps in-frame clones and lacks some. The table records about 36,000 clones, roughly 80% of them present only once. Specimen: PBMCs, collected around atezolizumab (anti-PD-L1) treatment. All receptors come from a man in his forties with urothelial cancer.

The chain employs TRBV2 and TRBJ2-7, with 7 nucleotides matching TRBD2. J gave up 0 bases and V 6 bases, and 8 bases lay outside the gene matches. The germline gives CDR1 SNHLY, CDR2 FYNNEI. There are 15 residues in the CDR3. The CDR3 DNA follows: TGTGCCAGCAGCCCACTAGCGCGTAGCTCCTACGAGCAGTACTTC. Residues: CASSPLARSSYEQYF.

V is TRBV4-1 and J is TRBJ2-3; TRBD2 agrees at 7 bases. The CDR3 has 16 amino acids. Germline V CDR1 and CDR2: MGHRA, YSYEKL. J lost 0 bases, V lost 4 bases, and 7 bases had no gene match. CDR3: CASSPLAGASTDTQYF. The CDR3 nucleotides are TGCGCCAGCAGCCCCTTGGCGGGAGCAAGCACAGATACGCAGTATTTT.

The J gene is TRBJ2-2, the V gene TRBV7-9, with TRBD1 matching over 8 bases. Germline V lookup: CDR1 SEHNR, CDR2 FQNEAQ (reference sequence). The CDR3 covers 14 residues. V dropped 5 bases and J dropped 4; count of bases not matched to a gene: 3. The CDR3 protein is CASSRRGRTGELFF. The CDR3, as DNA: TGTGCCAGCAGCCGCAGGGGGCGCACCGGGGAGCTGTTTTTT.

This chain joins TRBV11-1 and TRBJ2-1; 11 nucleotides agree with TRBD2. Germline assignment: CDR1 SGHAT and CDR2 FQDESV (reference sequence). With 4 bases clipped from V and 1 base from J, the junction kept 12 bases outside the gene matches. This CDR3 contains 19 residues. The CDR3 loop is CASSSLAGGTERSYNEQFF. CDR3 DNA: TGTGCCAGCAGCTCCCTAGCGGGAGGTACCGAGAGATCCTACAATGAGCAGTTCTTC.

V and J are TRBV15 and TRBJ2-2; no clear D. Germline CDR1 and CDR2: LNHNV and YYDKDF (reference sequence). The CDR3 covers 14 residues. Trimming left V 0 bases short and J 3 bases short, with 5 bases between. The CDR3 loop is CATSREVDTGELFF. The CDR3 bases are TGTGCCACCAGCAGAGAAGTAGACACCGGGGAGCTGTTTTTT.

The chain uses TRBV11-2 and TRBJ1-2; D remains unclear. Trimming cost V 3 bases and J 0 bases, with 8 bases left between them. Germline lookup yields CDR1 SGHAT and CDR2 FQNNGV. CDR3 length equals 14 residues. The DNA of the CDR3 is TGTGCCAGCAGCTTGGTAACAGCTAACTATGGCTACACCTTC. Amino acid sequence: CASSLVTANYGYTF.

The chain carries TRBV6-5 and TRBJ1-1; D is possibly TRBD1 (6 bases). The length of the CDR3 is 15 residues. The ends were cut back, 2 bases at V and 1 base at J, with 11 bases in the middle. In germline, CDR1 is MNHEY, CDR2 SVGAGI. The CDR3 region is CASSYAGTRNTEAFF. The CDR3 region has the DNA TGTGCCAGCAGTTACGCCGGGACACGGAACACTGAAGCTTTCTTT.